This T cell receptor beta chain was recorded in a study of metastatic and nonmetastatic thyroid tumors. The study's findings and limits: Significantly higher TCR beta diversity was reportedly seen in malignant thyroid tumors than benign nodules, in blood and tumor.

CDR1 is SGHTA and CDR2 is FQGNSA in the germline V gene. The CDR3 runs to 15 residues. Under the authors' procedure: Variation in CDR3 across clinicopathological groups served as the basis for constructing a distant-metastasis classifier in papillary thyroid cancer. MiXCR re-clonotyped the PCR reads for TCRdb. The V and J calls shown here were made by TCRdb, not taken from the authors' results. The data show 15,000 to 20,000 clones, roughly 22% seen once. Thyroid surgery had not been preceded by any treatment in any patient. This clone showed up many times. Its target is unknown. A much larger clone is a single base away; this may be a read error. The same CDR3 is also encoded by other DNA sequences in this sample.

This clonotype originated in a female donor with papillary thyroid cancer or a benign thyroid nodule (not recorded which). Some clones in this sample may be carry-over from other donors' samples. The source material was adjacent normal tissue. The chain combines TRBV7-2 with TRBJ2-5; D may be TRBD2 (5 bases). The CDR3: CASGLWGAAKETQYF. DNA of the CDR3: TGTGCCAGCGGCTTGTGGGGAGCAGCGAAAGAGACCCAGTACTTC.